These 26 T cell receptor beta chains share one sample of origin, sequenced in a study of blood T cell repertoires in COVID-19. Using immunoSEQ multiplex PCR, the repertoire was profiled, and TCRdb retains in-frame clones only, with some absent. The table includes some 200,000 clones, 70% to 90% detected once. Source material: PBMCs or T cells enriched from blood (not recorded which). These receptors were taken from a woman aged 40 to 49 with acute COVID-19.

The chain carries TRBV7-2 and TRBJ2-1; D gene uncertain. V gave up 0 bases and J gave up 9 bases, with 18 bases separating them. The CDR3 contains 16 residues. The germline V gene encodes CDR1 SGHTA and CDR2 FQGNSA. The CDR3 protein is CASSLAERRSSPEQFF. In nucleotides, the CDR3 is TGTGCCAGCAGCTTAGCCGAACGGCGGTCCTCACCTGAGCAGTTCTTC.

The V call is TRBV7-9, the J call TRBJ2-3; D perhaps matches TRBD2 (6 bases). This CDR3 comprises 18 residues. Germline V gives CDR1 SEHNR, CDR2 FQNEAQ (reference sequence). V was trimmed by 4 bases and J by 0 bases, leaving 20 bases between them. This CDR3 is CASSSRSPGVTSTDTQYF. The CDR3 nucleotides read TGTGCCAGCAGCTCCCGTTCCCCGGGAGTCACCAGCACAGATACGCAGTATTTT.

V is TRBV6-6 and J is TRBJ1-1; TRBD1 is a possible D gene (6 bases). Germline values: CDR1 MNHNY, CDR2 SVGAGI (reference sequence). This CDR3 spans 13 amino acids. V was cut by 5 bases and J by 3 bases, with 10 bases left in between. The CDR3 bases are TGTGCCAGCAGTCCCGGACAGCACACTGAAGCTTTCTTT. Translated: CASSPGQHTEAFF.

The V gene is TRBV13, the J gene TRBJ2-3, with TRBD1 matching 7 bases. The V gene end was trimmed by 4 bases and the J gene end by 1 base; junction bases not matched to a gene: 5. The CDR3 has 15 amino acids. Germline assignment: CDR1 PRHDT and CDR2 FYEKMQ (reference sequence). The CDR3 DNA is TGTGCCAGCAGCTATCGGGACAGCGGCACAGATACGCAGTATTTT. Encoded protein: CASSYRDSGTDTQYF.

This rearrangement joins TRBV27 to TRBJ1-6; a weak D match, TRBD1 (5 bases). CDR1 is MNHEY and CDR2 is SMNVEV in the germline V gene (reference sequence). CDR3 length: 18 residues. The germline V and J ends were trimmed by 1 base and 9 bases, with 22 bases remaining between them. CDR3 nucleotide sequence: TGTGCCAGCAGTTTATTCCACGGGGGGGGAGTGGAAATTTCACCCCTCCACTTT. It encodes CASSLFHGGGVEISPLHF.

The chain employs TRBV19 and TRBJ1-2; the match to TRBD1 covers 9 bases. Germline V gives CDR1 LNHDA, CDR2 SQIVND (reference sequence). The CDR3 loop spans 13 amino acids. With 6 bases clipped from V and 4 bases from J, the junction kept 3 bases outside the gene matches. The CDR3 spells CASSDRGIYGYTF. In DNA, the CDR3 is TGTGCCAGTAGCGACAGGGGGATCTATGGCTACACCTTC.

This clone was seen just once. The V gene is TRBV3-1 (or the pseudogene TRBV3-2), the J gene TRBJ2-5; TRBD2 aligns across 12 bases. The V gene's germline CDR1 is LGHDT and CDR2 YNNKEL (reference sequence). The CDR3 extends over 17 amino acids. The trim removed 4 bases at V and 4 bases at J, leaving 10 bases unmatched. Here the CDR3 reads CASSPGLAGGLGETQYF. The CDR3 nucleotides read TGTGCCAGCAGCCCCGGGCTAGCGGGGGGGCTCGGAGAGACCCAGTACTTC.

The genes are TRBV7-8 and TRBJ1-2; D ambiguous. Germline CDR1 is SGHVS and CDR2 is FQNEAQ. V lost 4 bases and J 3 bases, leaving 18 bases between the germline ends. This CDR3 has 16 residues. As DNA, the CDR3 is TGTGCCAGCAGCTCAACTTACGGAGACCGGGACTATGGCTACACCTTC. Translation gives CASSSTYGDRDYGYTF.

The gene calls are TRBV2 and TRBJ2-7; 7 bases are a match to TRBD1. Germline trimming cut 6 bases from V and 4 bases from J; bases unmatched to any gene: 12. Germline V gives CDR1 SNHLY, CDR2 FYNNEI. CDR3 length equals 15 residues. CDR3 residues: CASRALDRWTYEQYV. In DNA, the CDR3 is TGTGCCAGCAGAGCCTTGGACAGGTGGACGTACGAGCAGTACGTC.

V and J are TRBV28 and TRBJ1-6; no clear D. CDR1 is MDHEN and CDR2 is SYDVKM in the germline V gene. This CDR3 has 14 amino acids. With 2 bases removed from V and 10 bases from J, the gap between germline ends came to 12 bases. As DNA, the CDR3 is TGTGCCAGCAGTTTAAGGCAGGTCGGATCACCCCTCCACTTT. This gives the protein CASSLRQVGSPLHF.

This sequence joins TRBV13 and TRBJ2-3; D may be TRBD2 (5 bases). There are 15 residues in the CDR3. V lost 5 bases and J lost 2, with 14 bases in between. Germline CDR1 PRHDT, CDR2 FYEKMQ (reference sequence). CDR3 region: CASSVKRIDTDTQYF. Written as DNA, the CDR3 is TGTGCCAGCAGCGTGAAGCGGATTGACACAGATACGCAGTATTTT.

This rearrangement joins TRBV7-9 to TRBJ2-1, with 8 nucleotides matching TRBD2. This CDR3 region has 16 residues. Germline lookup yields CDR1 SEHNR and CDR2 FQNEAQ (reference sequence). Losses at the gene ends were 5 bases for V and 2 bases for J; bases not matched to a gene: 8. Here the CDR3 reads CASSRIAGLTYNEQFF. The CDR3, as DNA: TGTGCCAGCAGCCGAATAGCGGGGTTAACCTACAATGAGCAGTTCTTC.

The rearrangement joins TRBV2 to TRBJ1-2; D is uncertain. CDR3 length: 13 amino acids. The germline gives CDR1 SNHLY, CDR2 FYNNEI. V dropped 6 bases and J dropped 3 bases, with 11 bases sitting between them. The CDR3, as DNA: TGTGCCAGCAGCGCCGGGGAGGACTATGGCTACACCTTC. Translating gives CASSAGEDYGYTF.

The gene calls are TRBV19 and TRBJ2-2, with a weak D call TRBD1 (8 bases). The germline V gene encodes CDR1 LNHDA and CDR2 SQIVND (reference sequence). This CDR3 spans 15 amino acids. With 6 bases removed from V and 5 bases from J, the gap between germline ends came to 16 bases. The DNA of the CDR3 is TGTGCCAGTAGCTTCGGACAGGGAGGGACCGGGGAGCTGTTTTTT. Its translation: CASSFGQGGTGELFF.

This clone came up a few times. The chain joins TRBV19 to TRBJ1-1; 9 bases line up with TRBD1. J gave up 5 bases and V 2 bases, and 9 bases lay outside the gene matches. CDR1 and CDR2 (germline): LNHDA, SQIVND (reference sequence). This CDR3 spans 16 amino acids. The DNA for the CDR3 is TGTGCCAGTAGTATATCGGACAGGGGTCTGGGAACTGAAGCTTTCTTT. Protein product: CASSISDRGLGTEAFF.

The chain couples TRBV11-2 to TRBJ2-7; 7 bases are a match to TRBD1. From germline, CDR1 is SGHAT and CDR2 FQNNGV. This CDR3 is 14 amino acids long. V lost 0 bases, J lost 7 bases, and 6 bases stayed unmatched. CDR3 nucleotide sequence: TGTGCCAGCAGCTTAGACAGGGGGACGTATGAGCAGTACGTC. Amino acid sequence: CASSLDRGTYEQYV.

For the CDR3, the DNA is TGTGCCAGCCGGAACAGGGTATTTGGAGACTATGGCTACACCTTC. It codes for CASRNRVFGDYGYTF. The gene calls are TRBV2 and TRBJ1-2; the D gene is possibly TRBD1 (6 bases). The CDR3 totals 15 residues. Germline assignment: CDR1 SNHLY and CDR2 FYNNEI. V was cut by 8 bases and J by 3 bases, with 19 bases left in between.

The chain carries TRBV6-1 and TRBJ1-5; D ambiguous. The V end lost 1 base, the J end lost 4 bases, and 8 bases lay between the germline ends. Germline lookup yields CDR1 MNHNS and CDR2 SASEGT. This CDR3 region has 14 residues. The CDR3 loop reads CASSEGRRNQPQHF. The CDR3 DNA reads TGTGCCAGCAGTGAAGGACGGCGGAATCAGCCCCAGCATTTT.

This chain uses TRBV9 with TRBJ2-1; 7 bases are a match to TRBD1. Unmatched junction bases numbered 4, after V lost 4 bases and J lost 6 bases. The CDR3 extends over 13 amino acids. Germline CDR1 reads SGDLS; CDR2 reads YYNGEE. CDR3 sequence reads: CASSRSGGNEQFF. CDR3 nucleotide sequence: TGTGCCAGCAGCCGATCAGGGGGCAATGAGCAGTTCTTC.

V and J are TRBV5-1 and TRBJ2-7; 8 bases align to TRBD1. CDR1 SGHRS and CDR2 YFSETQ come from the germline V gene. J was trimmed by 9 bases and V by 4 bases; bases with no gene match: 9. The CDR3 covers 13 residues. CDR3 bases: TGCGCCAGCAGCATAGGACAGGGCTGGCCGCAGTACGTC. This sequence encodes CASSIGQGWPQYV.

The chain carries TRBV3-1 (or the pseudogene TRBV3-2) and TRBJ1-5, with D possibly being TRBD1 (6 bases). Germline CDR1 and CDR2: LGHDT and YNNKEL (reference sequence). V was clipped by 6 bases and J by 4 bases, with 19 bases between them. This CDR3 has 16 residues. The CDR3 loop is CASSPTGSRGNQPQHF. The CDR3 coding sequence is TGTGCCAGCAGTCCGACAGGCTCGAGGGGAAATCAGCCCCAGCATTTT.

The V and J genes are TRBV4-3 and TRBJ1-2; D is unresolved. CDR1 LGHNA and CDR2 YSLEER come from the germline V gene. CDR3 length equals 13 residues. The ends were cut back, 0 bases at V and 5 bases at J, with 7 bases in the middle. CDR3: CASSQDNQYGYTF. As DNA, the CDR3 is TGCGCCAGCAGCCAAGATAACCAGTATGGCTACACCTTC.

This CDR3 reads CAKEGEKLFF. Here the CDR3 DNA reads TGTGCCAAAGAGGGTGAAAAACTGTTTTTT. The chain employs TRBV21-1 and TRBJ1-4. TRBV21-1 is deemed a pseudogene. CDR3 length: 10 amino acids.

This clone was observed a single time. The CDR3 sequence: CASSFGDSKLFF. In DNA form, the CDR3 reads TGTGCCAGCAGCTTTGGGGACAGCAAACTGTTTTTT. The chain recombines TRBV2 with TRBJ1-4; TRBD1 matches 7 bases. V shed 6 bases and J 11 bases; nucleotides not matched to a gene: 6. CDR3 length equals 12 residues. The germline gives CDR1 SNHLY, CDR2 FYNNEI.

The V and J genes are TRBV12-3 or TRBV12-4 and TRBJ2-5, with D possibly matching TRBD2 (5 bases). V shed 10 bases and J shed 4 bases, with 16 bases lying between them. CDR3 length: 13 amino acids. The CDR3, as DNA: TGTGCCACCCAAGGCGGTCGGGGAGAGACCCAGTACTTC. It translates to CATQGGRGETQYF.

This chain joins TRBV3-1 (or the pseudogene TRBV3-2) and TRBJ1-1; the match to TRBD1 covers 8 bases. J gave up 4 bases and V 2 bases, and 3 bases lay outside the gene matches. The CDR3 covers 14 residues. CDR1 and CDR2 (germline): LGHDT, YNNKEL (reference sequence). The CDR3 coding sequence is TGTGCCAGCAGCCAACAGGGGGCGACCACTGAAGCTTTCTTT. Translation gives CASSQQGATTEAFF.